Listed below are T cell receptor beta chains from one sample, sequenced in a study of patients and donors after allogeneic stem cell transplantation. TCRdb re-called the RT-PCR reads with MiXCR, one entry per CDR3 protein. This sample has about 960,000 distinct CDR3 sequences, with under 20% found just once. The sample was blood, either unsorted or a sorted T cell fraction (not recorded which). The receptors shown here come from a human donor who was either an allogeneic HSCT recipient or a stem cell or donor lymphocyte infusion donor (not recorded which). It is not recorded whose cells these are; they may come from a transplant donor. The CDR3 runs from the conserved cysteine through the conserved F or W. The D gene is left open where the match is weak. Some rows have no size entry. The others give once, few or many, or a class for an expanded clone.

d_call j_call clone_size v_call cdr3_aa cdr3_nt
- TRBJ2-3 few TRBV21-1 CASSKKKSGGAVDTQYF TGTGCCAGCAGCAAGAAAAAGAGCGGGGGGGCCGTAGATACGCAGTATTTT
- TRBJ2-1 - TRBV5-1 CASSSKRKTYNEQFF TGCGCCAGCAGCTCTAAGCGGAAGACCTACAATGAGCAGTTCTTC
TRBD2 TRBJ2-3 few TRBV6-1 CASSPVAGVFTDTQYF TGTGCCAGCAGCCCAGTAGCGGGGGTGTTCACAGATACGCAGTATTTT
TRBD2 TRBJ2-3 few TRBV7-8 CASSLAPGLAGNDTDTQYF TGTGCCAGCAGCTTAGCGCCGGGACTAGCGGGGAACGACACAGATACGCAGTATTTT
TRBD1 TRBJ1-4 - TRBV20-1 CSADKRQGKGEKLFF TGCAGTGCCGACAAGAGACAGGGGAAAGGGGAAAAACTGTTTTTT
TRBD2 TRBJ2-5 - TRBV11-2 CASSLSGGLAGGPGETQYF TGTGCCAGCAGCTTAAGCGGAGGACTAGCGGGGGGGCCTGGGGAGACCCAGTACTTC
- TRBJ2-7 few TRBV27 CASSPQISYEQYF TGTGCCAGCAGTCCACAGATCTCCTACGAGCAGTACTTC
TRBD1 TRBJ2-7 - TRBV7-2 CASSLTGTGMFYEQYF TGTGCCAGCAGCTTAACAGGGACAGGGATGTTCTACGAGCAGTACTTC
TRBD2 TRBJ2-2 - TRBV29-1 CSVGRSGVNTGELFF TGCAGCGTTGGACGAAGCGGGGTGAACACCGGGGAGCTGTTTTTT
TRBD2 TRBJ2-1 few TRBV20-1 CSAGLAGGPLLFF TGCAGTGCTGGCCTAGCGGGAGGGCCTTTACTGTTCTTC
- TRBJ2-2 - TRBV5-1 CASRRDSLTGELFF TGCGCCAGCAGGCGGGACAGCCTCACCGGGGAGCTGTTTTTT
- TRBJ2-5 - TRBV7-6 CASSSDRGRGPETQYF TGTGCCAGCAGCTCGGACCGTGGTCGAGGCCCAGAGACCCAGTACTTC
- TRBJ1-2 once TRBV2 CASGRDGYTF TGTGCCAGCGGACGAGATGGCTACACCTTC
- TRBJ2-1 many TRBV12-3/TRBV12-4 CAAGTYDYNEQFF TGTGCCGCAGGGACGTACGACTACAATGAGCAGTTCTTC
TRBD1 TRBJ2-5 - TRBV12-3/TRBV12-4 CASSPRTGYRETQYF TGTGCCAGCAGTCCCCGGACAGGGTATCGTGAGACCCAGTACTTC
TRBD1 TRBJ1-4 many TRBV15 CATSKGAEKLFF TGTGCCACCAGCAAGGGGGCCGAAAAACTGTTTTTT
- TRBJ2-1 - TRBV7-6 CASSLGVDEQFF TGTGCCAGCAGCTTAGGCGTTGATGAGCAGTTCTTC